This TCR beta chain was sequenced in a study of blood T cell repertoires in COVID-19. About the study: Collection of acute and convalescent COVID-19 samples took place in the United States, Italy and Spain. T cells, B-cell-depleted T cells, or PBMCs supplied cDNA or gDNA.

V lost 5 bases, J lost 6 bases, and 11 bases stayed unmatched. From germline, CDR1 is MNHEY and CDR2 SMNVEV (reference sequence). This CDR3 is built from 16 residues. This clone is a singleton in its sample. As handled by the study authors: Scientists estimated how many nucleated cells there were by amplifying reference gene primers. Data came from immunoSEQ multiplex PCR; TCRdb stores just in-frame clones and leaves some out. V, J and clone size reflect that table, while D and trimming were determined from the DNA. Among 55,000 to 65,000 clones listed, approximately 80% were seen once. The chain is built from TRBV27 and TRBJ1-5; 9 bases match TRBD1. Sequences were obtained from peripheral blood. The receptor's source is a woman aged 55-69 years with acute or convalescent COVID-19. The CDR3 is CASSITGQGITQPQHF. CDR3 bases: TGTGCCAGCAGTATTACCGGACAGGGGATAACTCAGCCCCAGCATTTT.